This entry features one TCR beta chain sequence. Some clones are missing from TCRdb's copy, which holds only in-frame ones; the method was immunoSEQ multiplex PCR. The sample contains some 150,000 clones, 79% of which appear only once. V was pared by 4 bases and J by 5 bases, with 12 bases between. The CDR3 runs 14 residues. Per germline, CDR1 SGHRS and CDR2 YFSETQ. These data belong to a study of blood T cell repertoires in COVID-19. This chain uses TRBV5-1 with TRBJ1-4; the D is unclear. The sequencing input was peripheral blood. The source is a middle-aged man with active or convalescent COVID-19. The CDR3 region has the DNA TGCGCCAGCAGCCCCCCGGGTTTGAATGAAAAACTGTTTTTT. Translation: CASSPPGLNEKLFF.